This T cell receptor (beta chain) was sequenced during a study of cytomegalovirus exposure and HLA in healthy donors. As for this clone: The junction departs from the called germline gene at one end, perhaps through a read error.

Looked up from germline, CDR1 is SSHAT and CDR2 is FNYEAQ (reference sequence). The CDR3 length is 13 residues. The table came from immunoSEQ multiplex PCR; TCRdb's copy has only in-frame clones and leaves some out. This sample has 73,000 or so clones; around 94% occur once, and the top ten carry about 3.5%. The TCR originated in a woman in her late teens or twenties in good health and CMV-seropositive. The sequencing input was PBMCs. This chain connects TRBV7-7 to TRBJ2-5; D call uncertain. CDR3 sequence: CASSLGPQETQYF. CDR3 DNA: TGTGCTAGCAGCTTAGGGCCCCAAGAGACCCAGTACTTC.